This T cell receptor (beta chain) was documented in a study of blood T cell repertoires in COVID-19. About the study: T cells, B-cell-depleted T cells, or PBMCs supplied cDNA or gDNA.

The CDR3 runs 16 residues. Trimming stripped 4 bases from V and 0 bases from J, with 13 bases between. CDR1 and CDR2 from the germline V gene are LNHDA and SQIVND (reference sequence). The table came from immunoSEQ multiplex PCR; TCRdb's copy has only in-frame clones and leaves some out. Seen here are approximately 72,000 clones, 86% observed once, and the top ten hold roughly 14%. The gene calls are TRBV19 and TRBJ2-1; D perhaps matches TRBD2 (6 bases). Sequenced input: peripheral blood. This TCR derives from a woman in her fifties or sixties with acute or convalescent COVID-19. CDR3 sequence: CASSTRDSSSYNEQFF. The CDR3 coding sequence is TGTGCCAGTAGTACACGGGACTCAAGCTCCTACAATGAGCAGTTCTTC.